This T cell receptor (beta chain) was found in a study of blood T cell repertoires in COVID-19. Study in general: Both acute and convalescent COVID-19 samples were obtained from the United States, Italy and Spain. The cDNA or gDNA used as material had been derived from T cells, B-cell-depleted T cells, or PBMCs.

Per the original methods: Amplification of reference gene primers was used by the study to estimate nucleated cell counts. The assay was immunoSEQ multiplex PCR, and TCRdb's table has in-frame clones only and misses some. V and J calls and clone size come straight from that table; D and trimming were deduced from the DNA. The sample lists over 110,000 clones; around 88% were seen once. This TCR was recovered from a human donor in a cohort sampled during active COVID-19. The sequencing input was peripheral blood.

The DNA of the CDR3 is TGTGCCAGCAGTGCCCACAGGGGGGTATTGGAGACCCAGTACTTC. Translating gives CASSAHRGVLETQYF. The chain is built from TRBV2 and TRBJ2-5; TRBD1 agrees at 8 bases. Germline-derived CDR1 and CDR2 are SNHLY and FYNNEI. The CDR3 length is 15 residues. With V trimmed by 4 bases and J by 5 bases, 9 bases remained unmatched.